Included here is one T cell receptor (beta chain) sequence, with context. This clonotype turned up a few times. Its target antigen remains unknown. Base qualities are not provided; no much larger clone lies one nucleotide away. From cysteine to phenylalanine, the CDR3 is 12 amino acids long. Only the CDR3 DNA stays, 36 bases, in frame from base 1. V is pared back by 5 bases and J by 0 bases, with 7 bases lying between the germline termini. For CDR1 and CDR2, the germline V gene lists SQVTM and ANQGSEA. TCR beta CDR3 regions were amplified from RNA transcripts. A first-round RT-PCR of the TCR CDR3 used the HTBI primer set with the Qiagen OneStep RT-PCR kit. Libraries were constructed in a second round of multiplex PCR, after which size selection and purification were carried out. The libraries were sequenced on an Illumina HiSeq2000 using paired-end 100 bp reads. In the authors' own workflow: SOAPnuke was used to process the raw data, removing reads that contained adapters or uncalled bases, had a mean Phred below 15, or lacked an exact match to the constant primer or identifier. High-quality paired reads were merged with COPE v1.2.5, and unique nucleotide sequences were defined as clonotypes. MiTCR v1.1 was used to align clonotypes to the IMGT TRBV, TRBD and TRBJ reference segments. The analysis included only V-J combinations with a frequency above 0.0001, which together covered 99.2% of the repertoires. The TCS score was defined as F50 (clonal expansion) divided by E x V (chaos), with BLOSUM62-based TCRdist calculated between CDR3 peptides within each V-J. Welch's t-statistics and random forest reduced 450 to 600 V-J features to roughly 13, which were used in a naive Bayes classifier (R e1071). TCRdb ran its own pipeline on the public reads, namely fastp trimming at Q25 and MiXCR clone calling, and kept in-frame beta chains. A single entry per CDR3 protein holds the most common genes and DNA from its merged rows. It is TCRdb's table, rather than the study itself, that gives the V and J calls and clone size. This sample gives around 600,000 distinct CDR3 sequences in total; around 13% of them show up just once. The ten largest clones add up to approximately 12% of the sample.

The sample is drawn from a study of T cells in Graves' hyperthyroidism and ophthalmopathy (dated by TCRdb to about 2019). Notes on the research overall: Peripheral blood samples were taken at the time of initial diagnosis, prior to any treatment. A discovery cohort of fewer than 110 patients, about 40 with Graves' ophthalmopathy and 55 to 65 with stable Graves' hyperthyroidism, was used to find distinguishing TCR V-J signatures. Prospective prediction of ophthalmopathy was tested in an independent validation cohort of 18 to 20 hyperthyroidism patients and around 16 patients who later progressed to ophthalmopathy. For training and testing, the 100 patients in the discovery cohort were randomly divided in a 7:3 ratio. In over five Graves' hyperthyroidism patients, the study also compared T-cell repertoires from thyroid tissue with T-cell repertoires from blood. Once sampling was done, hyperthyroidism patients were given methimazole at a starting dose of 30 mg daily, whereas ophthalmopathy patients were given high-dose intravenous methylprednisolone. The paper describes TCR Vbeta CDR3 sequencing of about 140 peripheral blood samples, made up of 43 ophthalmopathy patients, approximately 73 hyperthyroidism patients and roughly 17 progressor patients. The research as a whole found: In validation, the model predicted progression to ophthalmopathy a median of about 6 months before onset, with around 70% sensitivity and 72.22% specificity. No statistical method was used to fix the sample size in advance, and group allocation was not hidden from the investigators. Most expanded thyroid clonotypes (frequency above 0.001) were also detected in blood, suggesting blood repertoires may reflect thyroid immune responses. A model built on a 13 V-J signature distinguished ophthalmopathy from stable hyperthyroidism, reaching approximately 89% sensitivity and under 84% specificity in cross-validation and 80%/75% in testing.

In the ophthalmopathy patients, disease was moderately to severely active, with a Clinical Activity Score of 3 or more, a NOSPECS grade of 4 or more, and a duration of less than 3 months. The study excluded patients with uncontrolled infections, other autoimmune diseases, pregnancy or lactation. Diagnoses were based on clinical symptoms, serum thyroxine and TRAb, thyroid ultrasound and orbital computed tomography. Ficoll-Paque density gradient centrifugation was used to isolate PBMCs from under 11 ml of fresh peripheral blood. Total RNA was extracted with Trizol reagent, and quality was checked on an Agilent 2100 Bioanalyzer.

This clonotype was obtained from a woman aged 50 to 60 with Graves' ophthalmopathy. The chain joins TRBV29-1 to TRBJ1-1; no D gene is confidently identified. Input material: blood. The nucleotide sequence is given as TGCAGCGTTCGACTTATGAACACTGAAGCTTTCTTT. Its coded protein is CSVRLMNTEAFF.